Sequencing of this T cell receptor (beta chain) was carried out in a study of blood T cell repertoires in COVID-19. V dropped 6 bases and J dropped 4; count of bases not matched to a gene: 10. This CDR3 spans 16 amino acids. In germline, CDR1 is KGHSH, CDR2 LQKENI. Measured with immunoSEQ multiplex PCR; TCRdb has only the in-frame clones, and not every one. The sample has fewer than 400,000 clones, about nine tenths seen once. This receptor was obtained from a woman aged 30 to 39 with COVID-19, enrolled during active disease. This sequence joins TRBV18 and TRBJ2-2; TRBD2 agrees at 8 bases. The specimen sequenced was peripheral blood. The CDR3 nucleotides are TGTGCCAGCTCCCTCCGGAGCGGGGGCAGCACCGGGGAGCTGTTTTTT. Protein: CASSLRSGGSTGELFF. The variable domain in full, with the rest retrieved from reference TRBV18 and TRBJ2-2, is NAGVMQNPRHLVRRRGQEARLRCSPMKGHSHVYWYRQLPEEGLKFMVYLQKENIIDESGMPKERFSAEFPKEGPSILRIQQVVRGDSAAYFCASSLRSGGSTGELFFGEGSRLTVL.